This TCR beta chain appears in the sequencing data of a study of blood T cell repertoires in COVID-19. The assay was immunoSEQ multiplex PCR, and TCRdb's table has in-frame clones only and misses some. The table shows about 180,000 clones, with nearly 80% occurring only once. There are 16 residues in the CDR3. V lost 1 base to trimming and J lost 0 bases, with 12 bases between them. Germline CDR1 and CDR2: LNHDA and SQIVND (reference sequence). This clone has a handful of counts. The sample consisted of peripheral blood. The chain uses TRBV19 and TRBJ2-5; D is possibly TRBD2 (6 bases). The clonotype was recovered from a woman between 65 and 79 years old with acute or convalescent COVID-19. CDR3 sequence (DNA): TGTGCCAGTAGTATAGTCCGGACTACCAACCAAGAGACCCAGTACTTC. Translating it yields CASSIVRTTNQETQYF.